Presented here are 22 T cell receptor beta chains from one specimen sequenced in a study of vaccination effects on CD4 cells after COVID-19 (dated 2022 in TCRdb). In the ViraFEST assay, PBMC were stimulated with viral peptide pools, and antigen-specific CD4+ T cell clonotypes were then identified by expansion using TCR sequencing. After around 11 days of culture, CD4+ T cells were isolated with the EasySep CD4+ T cell isolation kit. Two doses of either the BNT162b2 or the mRNA-1273 mRNA SARS-CoV-2 vaccine were administered to participants. Antigen specificity for these receptors is unknown. Library construction relied on the immunoSEQ multiplex PCR assay. Imported from immuneACCESS, the table was reduced by TCRdb to in-frame sequences with V and J called. These copies leave out some clones; in studies compared against another copy, an unresolved V gene accounts for under half, and the cause of the remainder is not known. The sample data list tens of thousands of clones, and 55% to 85% of these were observed just once. Clones ranked in the top ten supply about 1.2% of the sample.

The sample was CD4+ T cells from PBMCs cultured with HCoV-229E spike peptides, taken after COVID-19 vaccination. What this sample's cell subset or site label stands for: HCoV-229E spike overlapping peptide pool stimulation. The receptors originated from a human donor who received a COVID-19 vaccine.

This clone has a handful of counts. J is TRBJ1-5 and V is TRBV28, with D perhaps matching TRBD1 (5 bases). The CDR3 is 15 amino acids. The ends were cut back, 3 bases at V and 1 base at J, with 10 bases in the middle. CDR1 and CDR2 (germline): MDHEN, SYDVKM. CDR3 sequence: CASSLGVGSNQPQHF. CDR3 nucleotide sequence: TGTGCCAGCAGTTTGGGGGTGGGAAGCAATCAGCCCCAGCATTTT. Using reference TRBV28 and TRBJ1-5 for the parts outside the CDR3, the full variable domain is DVKVTQSSRYLVKRTGEKVFLECVQDMDHENMFWYRQDPGLGLRLIYFSYDVKMKEKGDIPEGYSVSREKKERFSLILESASTNQTSMYLCASSLGVGSNQPQHFGDGTRLSIL.

CDR3 loop: CASSGDGIREQFF. As DNA, the CDR3 is TGTGCCAGCAGTGGGGACGGTATTAGGGAGCAGTTCTTC. The chain links TRBV2 to TRBJ2-1, with D possibly being TRBD1 or TRBD2 (5 bases each). CDR3 length equals 13 residues. The germline V gene has CDR1 SNHLY and CDR2 FYNNEI. V was clipped by 4 bases and J by 10 bases, with 14 bases between them.

The V and J genes are TRBV2 and TRBJ2-3; D is undetermined. Trimming cost V 2 bases and J 3 bases, with 6 bases left between them. The CDR3 is 13 amino acids. The V gene's germline CDR1 is SNHLY and CDR2 FYNNEI. The chain's CDR3 is CASSERSTDTQYF. The CDR3 nucleotides are TGTGCCAGCAGTGAACGGTCTACAGATACGCAGTATTTT.

V is TRBV5-1 and J is TRBJ2-5; D might be TRBD1 or TRBD2, each matching 5 bases. Germline-derived CDR1 and CDR2 are SGHRS and YFSETQ. The germline V and J ends were trimmed by 4 bases and 1 base, with 11 bases remaining between them. The length of the CDR3 is 14 residues. This CDR3 reads CASSTGRGQETQYF. CDR3 in DNA: TGCGCCAGCAGCACGGGACGGGGCCAAGAGACCCAGTACTTC.

V is TRBV5-4 and J is TRBJ1-1; 10 nucleotides agree with TRBD1. The junction had 7 bases not matched to a gene; V was cut back by 4 bases and J by 4 bases. The CDR3 covers 15 residues. CDR1 is SGHNT, CDR2 YYREEE, per germline (reference sequence). The CDR3: CASSPRQGASTEAFF. In nucleotides, the CDR3 is TGTGCCAGCAGCCCGAGACAGGGGGCGAGCACTGAAGCTTTCTTT.

This clone was detected a few times. The gene calls are TRBV28 and TRBJ2-2; D gene uncertain. The CDR3 length is 11 residues. V lost 9 bases to trimming and J lost 6 bases, with 8 bases between them. Germline CDR1 reads MDHEN; CDR2 reads SYDVKM. The CDR3, as DNA: TGTGCCAGTAGTATCCCCGGGGAGCTGTTTTTT. It codes for CASSIPGELFF.

The rearrangement uses TRBV2 and TRBJ2-5; 9 bases match TRBD1. The CDR3 runs 14 residues. J was trimmed by 7 bases and V by 6 bases; bases with no gene match: 9. The germline V gene encodes CDR1 SNHLY and CDR2 FYNNEI. The CDR3 bases are TGTGCCAGCAGGAGGGACAGGGTGACGGGGACCCAGTACTTC. It translates to CASRRDRVTGTQYF.

The chain couples TRBV25-1 to TRBJ2-5, with TRBD1 matching over 8 bases. Looked up from germline, CDR1 is MGHDK and CDR2 is SYGVNS. The J segment lost 1 base and the V segment lost 1 base, leaving 5 bases of the junction unmatched. The CDR3 is made up of 16 amino acids. CDR3 protein: CASSELRTGSQETQYF. CDR3 coding DNA: TGTGCCAGCAGTGAATTGCGGACAGGGAGCCAAGAGACCCAGTACTTC.

This clone was counted a single time. Other nucleotide sequences from this sample produce the same CDR3. The chain couples TRBV6-1 to TRBJ1-5; D unresolved. Trimming shortened V by 2 bases and J by 5 bases, and 7 bases separated the two germline ends. Germline V gene lookup returns CDR1 MNHNS and CDR2 SASEGT. This CDR3 comprises 13 residues. This CDR3 is CASSEFWDQPQHF. In nucleotides, the CDR3 is TGTGCCAGCAGTGAATTTTGGGATCAGCCCCAGCATTTT.

The chain joins TRBV6-5 to TRBJ2-7; D gene unclear. Per germline, CDR1 MNHEY and CDR2 SVGAGI. The V and J ends lost 6 bases and 0 bases respectively, with 12 bases between them. There are 14 residues in the CDR3. For the CDR3, the DNA is TGTGCCAGCAGGCCCACTCTTGGCTCCTACGAGCAGTACGTC. It yields the protein CASRPTLGSYEQYV.

This chain joins TRBV19 and TRBJ2-3; weak D call: TRBD2 (7 bases). CDR1 LNHDA and CDR2 SQIVND come from the germline V gene (reference sequence). This CDR3 comprises 17 residues. The ends were cut back, 3 bases at V and 0 bases at J, with 16 bases in the middle. CDR3 bases: TGTGCCAGTAGTATGGGTGGGGGGGGCCTTAGCACAGATACGCAGTATTTT. It codes for CASSMGGGGLSTDTQYF.

V usage is TRBV28 and J usage is TRBJ1-5; D ambiguous. Trimming took off 7 bases at V and 2 bases at J, with 15 bases between the two ends. The CDR3 covers 15 residues. Per the germline V gene, CDR1 is MDHEN and CDR2 is SYDVKM. CDR3 sequence: CASTLLRIGNQPQHF. Written as DNA, the CDR3 is TGTGCCAGCACCCTCTTGAGGATCGGCAATCAGCCCCAGCATTTT.

The chain recombines TRBV5-5 with TRBJ1-1, with D possibly matching TRBD1 (5 bases). CDR3 length: 13 residues. Germline V CDR1 and CDR2: SGHKS, YYEKEE (reference sequence). V lost 2 bases and J lost 3, with 8 bases in between. CDR3 sequence: CASSFTRDTEAFF. CDR3 in DNA: TGTGCCAGCAGCTTTACCAGGGACACTGAAGCTTTCTTT.

The V gene is TRBV4-3, the J gene TRBJ2-2; perhaps D is TRBD1 or TRBD2 (5 bases each). Trimming took off 4 bases at V and 3 bases at J, with 9 bases between the two ends. Germline V gene lookup returns CDR1 LGHNA and CDR2 YSLEER. CDR3 length equals 14 residues. The CDR3 here is CASSPQGDTGELFF. The CDR3 DNA reads TGCGCCAGCAGCCCCCAGGGAGACACCGGGGAGCTGTTTTTT.

This clone has a handful of counts. This chain links TRBV18 with TRBJ1-1, with no clear D. V was shortened by 4 bases and J by 1 base, with 10 bases between the two germline ends. This CDR3 spans 14 amino acids. The germline CDR1 and CDR2 sequences are KGHSH and LQKENI. The CDR3 DNA reads TGTGCCAGCTCACGATCGTCCGAGAACACTGAAGCTTTCTTT. It encodes CASSRSSENTEAFF.

The rearrangement links TRBV5-1 to TRBJ2-5; D gene uncertain. This CDR3 comprises 14 residues. The germline V and J ends were trimmed by 4 bases and 2 bases, with 12 bases remaining between them. Germline CDR1 reads SGHRS; CDR2 reads YFSETQ. CDR3 DNA sequence: TGCGCCAGCAGCGGGCCCGGCCGACAAGAGACCCAGTACTTC. Amino acids: CASSGPGRQETQYF.

The gene calls are TRBV5-1 and TRBJ1-4; tentative D call: TRBD1 (5 bases). The CDR3 is 15 amino acids. Germline V CDR1 and CDR2: SGHRS, YFSETQ. Trimming shortened V by 4 bases and J by 0 bases, and 10 bases separated the two germline ends. CDR3 bases: TGCGCCAGCAGCGAGGGGCCTGCAACTAATGAAAAACTGTTTTTT. Translation gives CASSEGPATNEKLFF.

This sequence joins TRBV15 and TRBJ1-5; D gene ambiguous. The germline gives CDR1 LNHNV, CDR2 YYDKDF (reference sequence). The CDR3 extends over 13 amino acids. The ends were cut back, 0 bases at V and 4 bases at J, with 4 bases in the middle. In nucleotides, the CDR3 is TGTGCCACCAGCAGAGAGGTGAATCAGCCCCAGCATTTT. It codes for CATSREVNQPQHF.

The CDR3 spells CASPLGSNQPQHF. The CDR3 coding sequence is TGTGCCAGCCCCCTAGGGAGCAATCAGCCCCAGCATTTT. The chain employs TRBV7-2 and TRBJ1-5; D ambiguous. The germline V gene encodes CDR1 SGHTA and CDR2 FQGNSA. The CDR3 contains 13 residues. Trimming shortened V by 8 bases and J by 1 base, and 9 bases separated the two germline ends.

The gene calls are TRBV6-1 and TRBJ2-3; possible D gene TRBD2, 5 bases. There are 16 residues in the CDR3. Germline V CDR1 and CDR2: MNHNS, SASEGT. Deletions cut 3 bases from V and 0 bases from J, with 13 bases between. CDR3 coding DNA: TGTGCCAGCAGTGACAGTGGGAGTGGTAGCACAGATACGCAGTATTTT. This gives the protein CASSDSGSGSTDTQYF.

This clone was observed once. The gene calls are TRBV6-1 and TRBJ1-3; no firm D call. The CDR3 has 15 residues. The V end was cut by 3 bases, the J end by 3 bases, with 12 bases between. Per germline, CDR1 MNHNS and CDR2 SASEGT. The CDR3 region is CASSEQPAGGNTIYF. The CDR3 DNA reads TGTGCCAGCAGTGAGCAGCCCGCTGGTGGAAACACCATATATTTT.

V is TRBV7-8 and J is TRBJ1-3, with TRBD1 matching 9 bases. There are 16 residues in the CDR3. Germline CDR1 reads SGHVS; CDR2 reads FQNEAQ. With 5 bases clipped from V and 4 bases from J, the junction kept 9 bases outside the gene matches. Here the CDR3 DNA reads TGTGCCAGCAGCATCCGCCCGGGACAGGGCGGAAACACCATATATTTT. This codes for CASSIRPGQGGNTIYF.